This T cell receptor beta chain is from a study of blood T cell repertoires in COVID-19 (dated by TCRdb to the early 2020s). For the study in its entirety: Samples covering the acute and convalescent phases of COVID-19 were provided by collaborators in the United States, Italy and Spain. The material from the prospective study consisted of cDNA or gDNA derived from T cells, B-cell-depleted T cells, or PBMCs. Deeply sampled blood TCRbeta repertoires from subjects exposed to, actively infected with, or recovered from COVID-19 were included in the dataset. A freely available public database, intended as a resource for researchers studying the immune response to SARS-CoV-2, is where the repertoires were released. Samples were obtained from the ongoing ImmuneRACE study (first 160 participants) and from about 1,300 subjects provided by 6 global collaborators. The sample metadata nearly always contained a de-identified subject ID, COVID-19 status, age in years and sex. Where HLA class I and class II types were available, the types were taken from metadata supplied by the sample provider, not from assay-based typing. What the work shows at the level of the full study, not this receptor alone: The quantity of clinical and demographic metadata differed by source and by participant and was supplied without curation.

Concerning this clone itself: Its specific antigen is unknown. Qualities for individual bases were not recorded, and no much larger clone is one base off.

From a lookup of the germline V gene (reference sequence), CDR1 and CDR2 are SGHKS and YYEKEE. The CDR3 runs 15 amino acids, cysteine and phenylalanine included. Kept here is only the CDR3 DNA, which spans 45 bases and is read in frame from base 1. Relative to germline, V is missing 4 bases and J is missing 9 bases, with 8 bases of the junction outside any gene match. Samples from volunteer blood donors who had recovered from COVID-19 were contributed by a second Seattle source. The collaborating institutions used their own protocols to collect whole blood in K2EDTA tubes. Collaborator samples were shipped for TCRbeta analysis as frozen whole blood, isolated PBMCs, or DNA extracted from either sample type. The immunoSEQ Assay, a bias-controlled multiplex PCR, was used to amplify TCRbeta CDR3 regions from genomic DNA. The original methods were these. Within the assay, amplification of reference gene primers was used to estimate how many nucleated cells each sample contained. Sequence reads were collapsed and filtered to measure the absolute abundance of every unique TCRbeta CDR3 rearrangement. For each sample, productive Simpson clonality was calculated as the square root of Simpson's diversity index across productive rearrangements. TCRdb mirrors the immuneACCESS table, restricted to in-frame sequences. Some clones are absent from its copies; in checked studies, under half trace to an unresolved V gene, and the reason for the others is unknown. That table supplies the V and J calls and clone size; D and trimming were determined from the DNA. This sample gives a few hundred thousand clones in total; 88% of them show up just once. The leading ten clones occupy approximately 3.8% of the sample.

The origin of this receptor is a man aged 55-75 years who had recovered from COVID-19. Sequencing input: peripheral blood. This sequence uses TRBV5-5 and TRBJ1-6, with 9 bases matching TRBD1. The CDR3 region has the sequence CASSMPGQGASPLHF. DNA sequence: TGTGCCAGCAGCATGCCGGGACAGGGAGCTTCACCCCTCCACTTT.